The TCR beta chain under discussion was sequenced for a study of vaccination effects on CD4 cells after COVID-19. The wider study: Participants completed two doses of the BNT162b2 or mRNA-1273 vaccine. Study-wide results and limits: Substantial clonal contraction characterized both infection- and vaccine-induced clones late after vaccination.

In regard to this clone: Its antigen is unidentified.

CDR1 is SGHRS and CDR2 is YFSETQ in the germline V gene. The V end lost 2 bases, the J end lost 6 bases, and 17 bases lay between the germline ends. The CDR3 covers 15 residues. CD4+ T cells specific for antigen were expanded with viral peptide pools by the ViraFEST assay before sequencing. At the end of less than 12 days of culture, CD4+ T cells were isolated. Prior SARS-CoV-2 infection was absent in the vaccine recipients, as shown by negative nucleocapsid antibodies. Cultures used over 1.5 million PBMC per well, about 10 IU/ml IL-2 and 10 ug/ml peptides. Half-medium changes using IL-2 medium occurred on days 3 and 7. Repertoires were generated with immunoSEQ multiplex PCR, while TCRdb's copy carries only in-frame clones and drops some. The data contain approximately 40,000 clones, roughly 70% of them seen just once; the ten biggest clones take up 20% to 25%.

The specimen was CD4+ T cells from PBMCs cultured with SARS-CoV-2 spike peptides, collected before COVID-19 vaccination. The sequence came from a human donor who received a COVID-19 vaccine. This chain connects TRBV5-1 to TRBJ1-2; a possible D gene is TRBD1 (5 bases). The CDR3 spells CASSLRDPMPNGYTF. Here the CDR3 DNA reads TGCGCCAGCAGCTTACGGGACCCGATGCCTAATGGCTACACCTTC.